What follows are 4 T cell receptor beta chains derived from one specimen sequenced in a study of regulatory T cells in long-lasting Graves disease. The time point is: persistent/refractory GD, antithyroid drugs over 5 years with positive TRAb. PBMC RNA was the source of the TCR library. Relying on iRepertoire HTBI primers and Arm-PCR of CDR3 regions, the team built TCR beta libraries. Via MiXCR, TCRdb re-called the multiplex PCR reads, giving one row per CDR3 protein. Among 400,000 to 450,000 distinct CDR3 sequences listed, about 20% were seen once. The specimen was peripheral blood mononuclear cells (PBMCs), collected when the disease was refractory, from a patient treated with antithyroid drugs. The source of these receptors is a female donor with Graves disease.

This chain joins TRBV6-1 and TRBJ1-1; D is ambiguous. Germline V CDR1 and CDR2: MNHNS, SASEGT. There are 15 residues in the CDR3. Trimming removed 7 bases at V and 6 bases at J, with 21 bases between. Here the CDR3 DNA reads TGTGCCAGCAACACCCCCAGAGTGGGCTTATCTGAAGCTTTCTTT. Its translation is CASNTPRVGLSEAFF.

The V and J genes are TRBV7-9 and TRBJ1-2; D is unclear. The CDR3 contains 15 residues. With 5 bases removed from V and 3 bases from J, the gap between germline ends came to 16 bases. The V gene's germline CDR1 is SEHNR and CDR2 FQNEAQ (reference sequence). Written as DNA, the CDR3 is TGTGCCAGCAGCCCAAACGTACTGGGAGACTATGGCTACACCTTC. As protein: CASSPNVLGDYGYTF.

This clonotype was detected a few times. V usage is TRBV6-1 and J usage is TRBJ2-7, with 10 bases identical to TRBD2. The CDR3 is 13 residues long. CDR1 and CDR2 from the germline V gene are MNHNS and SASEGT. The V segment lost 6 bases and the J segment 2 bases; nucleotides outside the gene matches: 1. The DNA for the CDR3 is TGTGCCAGCAGCGGGACTAGCGCCTACGAGCAGTACTTC. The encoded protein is CASSGTSAYEQYF.

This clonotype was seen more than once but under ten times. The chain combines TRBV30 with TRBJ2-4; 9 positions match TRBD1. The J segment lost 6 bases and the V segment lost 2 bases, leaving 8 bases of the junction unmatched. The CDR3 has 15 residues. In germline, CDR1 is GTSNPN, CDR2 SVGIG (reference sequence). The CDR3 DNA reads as TGTGCCTGGAGTAACAAGGACAGGGGAATAAACATTCAGTACTTC. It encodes CAWSNKDRGINIQYF.